This passage covers 3 T cell receptor beta chains from one sample sequenced in a study of blood T cell repertoires in COVID-19. Here immunoSEQ multiplex PCR was the method, and the copy in TCRdb shows in-frame clones only, minus some. Here the sample spans 190,000 or so clones, about 83% being singletons. Sequenced material: peripheral blood. All receptors derive from a man aged 45-60 years with active or convalescent COVID-19.

DNA for the CDR3: TGTGCCAGCAGTTATGTCGGCGGAGCCTATGGCTACACCTTC. Translated, it gives CASSYVGGAYGYTF. The V call is TRBV6-2 or TRBV6-3, the J call TRBJ1-2; no clear D. The V end was cut by 3 bases, the J end by 4 bases, with 12 bases between. There are 14 residues in the CDR3. CDR1 MNHEY and CDR2 SVGEGT come from the germline V gene.

CDR3 region: CASSLATGGSYEQYF. CDR3 DNA: TGTGCCAGCAGCTTGGCTACAGGGGGTTCCTACGAGCAGTACTTC. V and J are TRBV5-4 and TRBJ2-7, with 8 bases aligning to TRBD1. Germline V gene sequence: CDR1 SGHNT, CDR2 YYREEE (reference sequence). The CDR3 totals 15 residues. After removal of 0 bases from V and 1 base from J, the junction contained 3 bases not matched to a gene.

V is TRBV9 and J is TRBJ2-3, with 10 positions matching TRBD1. Germline V gene data show CDR1 as SGDLS and CDR2 as YYNGEE. Trimming at V came to 0 bases and at J to 3 bases, leaving 13 bases not matched to a gene. This CDR3 contains 19 residues. This chain's CDR3 is CASSVAETGGITETDTQYF. DNA of the CDR3: TGTGCCAGCAGCGTAGCGGAGACAGGGGGCATAACGGAAACAGATACGCAGTATTTT.